Below are 16 T cell receptor beta chains sequenced from a single sample in a study of radiation and T cells in renal cell carcinoma. Sample time point: blood 4 weeks post-SBRT, at nephrectomy. Indicated treatment: 15 Gy SBRT to primary tumor, nephrectomy 4 weeks later. Sequencing used immunoSEQ multiplex PCR; TCRdb keeps in-frame clones, though not all of them. The data contain roughly 82,000 clones, roughly nine tenths of them singletons. This sample comprised blood, obtained from a patient whose treatment included radiotherapy and nephrectomy. Source of these receptors: a woman aged 65 to 85 with renal cell carcinoma.

The CDR3: CAITGDVYYGYTF. The CDR3 DNA sequence: TGTGCCATCACCGGGGATGTCTACTATGGCTACACCTTC. This rearrangement joins TRBV10-3 to TRBJ1-2, with no clear D. CDR1 and CDR2 (germline): ENHRY, SYGVKD. The CDR3 contains 13 residues. V shed 7 bases and J shed 3 bases, with 12 bases lying between them.

A single count supports this clone. V is TRBV9 and J is TRBJ1-2; TRBD1 might be the D (5 bases). The CDR3 loop spans 15 amino acids. CDR1 SGDLS and CDR2 YYNGEE come from the germline V gene. V lost 4 bases to trimming and J lost 0 bases, with 13 bases between them. CDR3 coding DNA: TGTGCCAGCAGCCGGGACTTGGGCACTAACTATGGCTACACCTTC. Translating gives CASSRDLGTNYGYTF.

The rearrangement links TRBV7-2 to TRBJ2-5, with TRBD2 matching 9 bases. Per germline, CDR1 SGHTA and CDR2 FQGNSA. J lost 2 bases, V lost 1 base, and 11 bases had no gene match. This CDR3 contains 18 residues. The CDR3 region is CASSLVGVLAGRQETQYF. As DNA, the CDR3 is TGTGCCAGCAGCTTAGTAGGGGTTCTAGCGGGGCGTCAAGAGACCCAGTACTTC. The complete variable domain, with remaining parts taken from reference TRBV7-2 and TRBJ2-5, reads GAGVSQSPSNKVTEKGKDVELRCDPISGHTALYWYRQSLGQGLEFLIYFQGNSAPDKSGLPSDRFSAERTGGSVSTLTIQRTQQEDSAVYLCASSLVGVLAGRQETQYFGPGTRLLVL.

Concerning this clone: The sample carries other DNA sequences with the same CDR3. CDR3 sequence: CASSLGDRVTGELFF. In nucleotides, the CDR3 is TGTGCCAGCAGCTTGGGGGACAGGGTCACCGGGGAGCTGTTTTTT. The genes are TRBV5-4 and TRBJ2-2, with TRBD1 matching 9 bases. The CDR3 runs 15 residues. CDR1 is SGHNT and CDR2 is YYREEE in the germline V gene (reference sequence). J gave up 4 bases and V 0 bases, and 1 base lay outside the gene matches.

The chain carries TRBV6-1 and TRBJ2-5, with no clear D. The J call may not be correct, given that the DNA end is closer to TRBJ2-7. Germline V gene lookup returns CDR1 MNHNS and CDR2 SASEGT. The CDR3 covers 14 residues. CDR3 sequence reads: CASSVNTLSYEQYF. CDR3 DNA sequence: TGTGCCAGCAGTGTCAACACCCTCTCCTACGAGCAGTACTTC.

This chain joins TRBV7-2 and TRBJ2-1; the D call may be TRBD1 or TRBD2 (5 bases each). This CDR3 has 16 residues. Per the germline V gene, CDR1 is SGHTA and CDR2 is FQGNSA. Trimming pared 4 bases from V and 2 bases from J, leaving 15 bases between. The CDR3 nucleotides read TGTGCCAGCAGCTCCGAGCCGGGGCTTCCCTACAATGAGCAGTTCTTC. Encoded protein: CASSSEPGLPYNEQFF. The whole variable domain, remainder taken from reference TRBV7-2 and TRBJ2-1, is GAGVSQSPSNKVTEKGKDVELRCDPISGHTALYWYRQSLGQGLEFLIYFQGNSAPDKSGLPSDRFSAERTGGSVSTLTIQRTQQEDSAVYLCASSSEPGLPYNEQFFGPGTRLTVL.

This clone was recorded only once. This chain uses TRBV10-3 with TRBJ1-1, with 10 bases that match TRBD1. CDR1 and CDR2 (germline): ENHRY, SYGVKD. J lost 3 bases, V lost 0 bases, and 4 bases had no gene match. The CDR3 loop spans 16 amino acids. CDR3 region: CAISESTGGADTEAFF. The CDR3 DNA is TGTGCCATCAGTGAGTCGACAGGGGGCGCTGACACTGAAGCTTTCTTT.

The rearrangement links TRBV7-2 to TRBJ1-5; D unresolved. This CDR3 has 12 residues. The V end was cut by 4 bases, the J end by 9 bases, with 10 bases between. Germline loops: CDR1 SGHTA, CDR2 FQGNSA. In DNA form, the CDR3 reads TGTGCCAGCAGCTCTTGGGTGGGGCCCCAGCATTTT. This codes for CASSSWVGPQHF.

The chain carries TRBV2 and TRBJ2-1; TRBD2 matches at 8 bases. V dropped 6 bases and J dropped 6; count of bases not matched to a gene: 13. CDR1 SNHLY and CDR2 FYNNEI come from the germline V gene. The CDR3 is 16 residues long. The CDR3 DNA reads TGTGCCAGCAGGGACGTAAGCGGGGGACGGGGCAATGAGCAGTTCTTC. It encodes CASRDVSGGRGNEQFF.

The chain combines TRBV2 with TRBJ2-3, with TRBD2 matching 10 bases. CDR1 and CDR2 (germline): SNHLY, FYNNEI. V lost 0 bases and J lost 3; bases outside the gene matches: 3. There are 16 residues in the CDR3. This CDR3 reads CASSEAPGLATDTQYF. In DNA form, the CDR3 reads TGTGCCAGCAGTGAAGCGCCGGGACTAGCGACAGATACGCAGTATTTT.

This clone has only a few counts. The chain is built from TRBV2 and TRBJ1-5; D ambiguous. The CDR3 contains 15 residues. Trimming pared 7 bases from V and 0 bases from J, leaving 13 bases between. The germline V gene has CDR1 SNHLY and CDR2 FYNNEI. The CDR3 region is CASMIGANSNQPQHF. The CDR3 bases are TGTGCCAGCATGATCGGAGCAAATAGCAATCAGCCCCAGCATTTT.

This rearrangement joins TRBV2 to TRBJ2-1, with 7 bases that match TRBD1. The V gene's germline CDR1 is SNHLY and CDR2 FYNNEI. This CDR3 comprises 13 residues. V trimming: 1 base; J trimming: 16 bases; junction bases outside the gene matches: 10. CDR3 nucleotides: TGTGCCAGCAGTGAAGGTGTCCGGGACAGAGGATTCTTC. Translating it yields CASSEGVRDRGFF.

The V and J genes are TRBV4-3 and TRBJ2-5; maybe TRBD2 (7 bases). The J call is in doubt because the DNA end fits TRBJ2-7 better. Germline V lookup: CDR1 LGHNA, CDR2 YSLEER. The CDR3 spans 15 residues. CDR3 protein: CASSQVFRGDNEQYF. The CDR3 coding sequence is TGCGCCAGCAGCCAAGTTTTCCGGGGGGACAACGAGCAGTACTTC.

The chain links TRBV6-1 to TRBJ2-3; D remains unclear. This CDR3 comprises 13 residues. Deletions cut 7 bases from V and 5 bases from J, with 13 bases between. In germline, CDR1 is MNHNS, CDR2 SASEGT. As DNA, the CDR3 is TGTGCCAGCAACGATAAGCTGGGAGATACGCAGTATTTT. Its translation is CASNDKLGDTQYF.

V gene TRBV5-1 combines with J gene TRBJ1-1; D gene ambiguous. Germline V gene lookup returns CDR1 SGHRS and CDR2 YFSETQ. The CDR3 loop spans 14 amino acids. Trimming shortened V by 0 bases and J by 3 bases, and 9 bases separated the two germline ends. The CDR3 reads CASSLAGFHTEAFF. The DNA of the CDR3 is TGCGCCAGCAGCTTGGCCGGATTTCACACTGAAGCTTTCTTT.

The chain carries TRBV14 and TRBJ1-1; D may be TRBD1 (6 bases). Germline-derived CDR1 and CDR2 are SGHDN and FVKESK. The CDR3 has 15 amino acids. Trimming shortened V by 4 bases and J by 5 bases, and 17 bases separated the two germline ends. As DNA, the CDR3 is TGTGCCAGCAGCCTTGGGGGGGGCCTTGGGACTGAAGCTTTCTTT. Its translation: CASSLGGGLGTEAFF. The full variable domain, with the rest looked up from reference TRBV14 and TRBJ1-1, is EAGVTQFPSHSVIEKGQTVTLRCDPISGHDNLYWYRRVMGKEIKFLLHFVKESKQDESGMPNNRFLAERTGGTYSTLKVQPAELEDSGVYFCASSLGGGLGTEAFFGQGTRLTVV.